This TCR beta chain emerged from a study of T cells in Graves' hyperthyroidism and ophthalmopathy. Whole-study context: Peripheral blood samples were taken at initial diagnosis, prior to any treatment.

Amplification targeted TCR beta CDR3 regions from RNA transcripts. First-round RT-PCR of the TCR CDR3 relied on the HTBI primer set. TCRdb used MiXCR to reprocess the multiplex PCR reads, holding one entry per CDR3 protein. The top ten clones hold under 20% of a sample with a few hundred thousand distinct CDR3 sequences, roughly an eighth of them seen once. Disease duration under 2 months; hyperthyroidism patients were aged 18 to 65. Patients were excluded because of uncontrolled infection, other autoimmune disease, pregnancy or lactation. Germline values: CDR1 MGHRA, CDR2 YSYEKL. The CDR3 is 16 amino acids. Germline trimming cut 3 bases from V and 1 base from J; bases unmatched to any gene: 6. This clonotype was counted ten times or more. Its matching antigen is unknown. Study results and caveats: The model identified upcoming ophthalmopathy a median approximately six months ahead of onset.

The sequenced sample was blood. This rearrangement joins TRBV4-1 to TRBJ1-1; TRBD1 agrees at 9 bases. The receptor was isolated from a woman aged 18-29 years with Graves' hyperthyroidism. CDR3 in DNA: TGCGCCAGCAGCCAGCACGGGACAGGGAAGAACACTGAAGCTTTCTTT. Its translation: CASSQHGTGKNTEAFF.